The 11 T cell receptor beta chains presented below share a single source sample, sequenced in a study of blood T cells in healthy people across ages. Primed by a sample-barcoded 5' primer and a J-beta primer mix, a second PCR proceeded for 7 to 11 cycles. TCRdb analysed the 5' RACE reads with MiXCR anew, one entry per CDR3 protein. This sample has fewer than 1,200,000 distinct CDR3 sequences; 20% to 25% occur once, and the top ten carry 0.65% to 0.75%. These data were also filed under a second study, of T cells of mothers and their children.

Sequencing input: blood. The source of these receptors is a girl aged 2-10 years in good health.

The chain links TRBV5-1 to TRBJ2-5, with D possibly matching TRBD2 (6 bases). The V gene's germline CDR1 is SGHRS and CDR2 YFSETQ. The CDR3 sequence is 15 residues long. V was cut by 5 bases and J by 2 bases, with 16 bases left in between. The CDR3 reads CASSHGRGLQETQYF. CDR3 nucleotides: TGCGCCAGCAGTCATGGGCGGGGATTACAAGAGACCCAGTACTTC.

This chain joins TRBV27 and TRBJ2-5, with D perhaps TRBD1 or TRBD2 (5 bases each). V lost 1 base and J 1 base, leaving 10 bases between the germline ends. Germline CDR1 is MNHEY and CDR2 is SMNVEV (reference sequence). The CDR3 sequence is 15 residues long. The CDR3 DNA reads TGTGCCAGCAGTTTATGGGGGTCCCTCCAAGAGACCCAGTACTTC. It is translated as CASSLWGSLQETQYF.

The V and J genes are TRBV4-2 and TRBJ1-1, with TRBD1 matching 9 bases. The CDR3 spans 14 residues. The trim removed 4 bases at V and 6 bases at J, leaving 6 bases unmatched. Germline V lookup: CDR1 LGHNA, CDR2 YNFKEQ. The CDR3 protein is CASSRGTGYSEAFF. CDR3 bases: TGTGCCAGCAGCCGTGGGACAGGGTACTCTGAAGCTTTCTTT.

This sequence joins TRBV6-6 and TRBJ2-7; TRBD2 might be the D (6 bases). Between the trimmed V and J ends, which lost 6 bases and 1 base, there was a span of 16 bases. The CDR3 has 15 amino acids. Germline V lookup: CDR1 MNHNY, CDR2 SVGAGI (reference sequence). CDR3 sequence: CASSNSGSISYEQYF. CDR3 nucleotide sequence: TGTGCCAGCAGCAATAGCGGTAGTATTTCCTACGAGCAGTACTTC.

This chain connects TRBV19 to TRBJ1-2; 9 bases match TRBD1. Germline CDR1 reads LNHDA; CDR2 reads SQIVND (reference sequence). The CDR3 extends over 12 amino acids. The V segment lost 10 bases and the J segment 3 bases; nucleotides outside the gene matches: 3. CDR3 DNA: TGTGCCACCTGGACAGGGGACTATGGCTACACCTTC. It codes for CATWTGDYGYTF.

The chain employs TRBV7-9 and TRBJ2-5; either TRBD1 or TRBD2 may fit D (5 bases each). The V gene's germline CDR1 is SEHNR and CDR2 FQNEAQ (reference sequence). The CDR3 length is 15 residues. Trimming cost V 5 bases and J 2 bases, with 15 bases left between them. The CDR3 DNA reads TGTGCCAGCAGCCCCCCTTCCTGGGGGCAAGAGACCCAGTACTTC. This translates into CASSPPSWGQETQYF.

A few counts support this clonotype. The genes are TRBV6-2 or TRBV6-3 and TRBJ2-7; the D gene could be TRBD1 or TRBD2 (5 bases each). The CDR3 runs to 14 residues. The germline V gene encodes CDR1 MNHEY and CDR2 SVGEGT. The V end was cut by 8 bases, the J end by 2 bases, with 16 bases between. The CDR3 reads CASHWDPLAYEQYF. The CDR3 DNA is TGTGCCAGCCATTGGGACCCGCTGGCCTACGAGCAGTACTTC.

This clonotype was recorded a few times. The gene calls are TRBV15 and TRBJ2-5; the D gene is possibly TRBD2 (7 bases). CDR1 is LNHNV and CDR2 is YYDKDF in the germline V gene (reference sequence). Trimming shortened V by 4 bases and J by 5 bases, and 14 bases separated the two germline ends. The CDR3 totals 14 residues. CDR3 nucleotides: TGTGCCACCAGCAACATTGGGGGGGCTGAGACCCAGTACTTC. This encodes CATSNIGGAETQYF. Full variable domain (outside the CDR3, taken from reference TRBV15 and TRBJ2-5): DAMVIQNPRYQVTQFGKPVTLSCSQTLNHNVMYWYQQKSSQAPKLLFHYYDKDFNNEADTPDNFQSRRPNTSFCFLDIRSPGLGDTAMYLCATSNIGGAETQYFGPGTRLLVL.

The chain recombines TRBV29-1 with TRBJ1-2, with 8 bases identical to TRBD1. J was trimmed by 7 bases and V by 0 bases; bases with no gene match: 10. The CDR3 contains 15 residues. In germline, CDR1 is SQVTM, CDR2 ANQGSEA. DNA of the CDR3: TGCAGCGTTGAAGATCTTGGTCCGACAGGGGCTGGCTACACCTTC. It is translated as CSVEDLGPTGAGYTF.

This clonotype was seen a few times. Here the CDR3 DNA reads TGCAGCGTTTTGGGTAGTGAAGCTTTCTTT. Protein: CSVLGSEAFF. V and J are TRBV29-1 and TRBJ1-1; D is unclear. Between the trimmed V and J ends, which lost 5 bases and 7 bases, there was a span of 8 bases. Germline CDR1 SQVTM, CDR2 ANQGSEA. The CDR3 has 10 residues.

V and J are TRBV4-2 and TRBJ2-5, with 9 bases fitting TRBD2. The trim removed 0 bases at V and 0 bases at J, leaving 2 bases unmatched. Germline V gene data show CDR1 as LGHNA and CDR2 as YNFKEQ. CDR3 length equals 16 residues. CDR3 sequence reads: CASSQESGGYQETQYF. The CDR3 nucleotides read TGTGCCAGCAGCCAAGAAAGCGGGGGGTACCAAGAGACCCAGTACTTC.